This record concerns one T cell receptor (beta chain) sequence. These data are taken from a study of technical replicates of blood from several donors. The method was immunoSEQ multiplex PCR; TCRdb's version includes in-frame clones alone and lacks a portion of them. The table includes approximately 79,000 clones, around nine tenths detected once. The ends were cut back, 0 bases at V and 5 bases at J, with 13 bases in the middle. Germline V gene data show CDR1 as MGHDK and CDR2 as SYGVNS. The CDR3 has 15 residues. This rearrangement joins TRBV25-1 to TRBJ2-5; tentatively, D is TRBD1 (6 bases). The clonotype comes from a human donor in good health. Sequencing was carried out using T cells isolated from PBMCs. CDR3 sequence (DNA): TGTGCCAGCAGTGAATATAGGGGGTTGGCGGAGACCCAGTACTTC. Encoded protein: CASSEYRGLAETQYF.